This TCR beta chain was identified in a study of naive and memory T cell subsets. Study conclusions and caveats: In CD4 and CD8 cells, diversity dropped from naive through EMRA.

Both TRBC1 and TRBC2 were covered by a beta constant-region primer of two equimolar oligonucleotides. TCRdb re-called the UMI-ligation and nested PCR reads with MiXCR, one entry per CDR3 protein. The sample has 65,000 to 85,000 distinct CDR3 sequences; around 13% are singletons. V dropped 1 base and J dropped 5 bases, with 23 bases sitting between them. The CDR3 is 19 residues long. Germline assignment: CDR1 SGHTA and CDR2 FQGNSA. There are a few counts of this clonotype. The antigen is not known. Four subsets defined by CD45RA and CD27 were sorted after CD3, CD4, CD8 and live/dead staining. The V call is TRBV7-2, the J call TRBJ2-2, with a tentative D call TRBD1 (5 bases). This receptor was identified in a human donor in good health. Sequenced sample: central memory CD4+ T cells from blood. This CDR3 is CASSLVPLGRGAITGELFF. In DNA, the CDR3 is TGTGCCAGCAGCTTAGTCCCTCTAGGAAGGGGTGCGATAACCGGGGAGCTGTTTTTT.